The T cell receptor (beta chain) under discussion was sequenced for a study of T cell repertoires in cytomegalovirus infection. General observations from the study: Ex vivo, HLA-C-restricted CMV-specific TCR beta clonotypes prevailed over the rest of the response.

As regards this clonotype: What it recognizes is unknown.

From germline, CDR1 is MNHEY and CDR2 SMNVEV (reference sequence). V was trimmed by 5 bases and J by 1 base, leaving 11 bases between them. CDR3 length equals 14 residues. TCRdb redid the calling of the reads with MiXCR, one entry per CDR3 protein. The sample shows over 450,000 distinct CDR3 sequences, about 11% of them seen only once. The sequencing sample was made of PBMCs. The chain recombines TRBV27 with TRBJ1-1; D gene ambiguous. The sequence came from a human donor in good health (CMV status not recorded). Some clones in this sample may be carry-over from other donors' samples. The CDR3 is CASSTGMRNTEAFF. In DNA form, the CDR3 reads TGTGCCAGCAGTACTGGAATGAGGAACACTGAAGCTTTCTTT.